Below, one T cell receptor (beta chain) is given with its context. Its antigen has not been determined. No quality values exist for individual bases; no much larger clone is one base distant. This specimen comes from a study of cytomegalovirus exposure and HLA in healthy donors (dated by TCRdb to about 2017). Regarding the research as a whole: In an earlier analysis of 587 of the donors, under 300 Gb of sequence data and 100 million or so unique TCR beta sequences from about 190 million T cells were reported. An early release that covered roughly 600 HLA-typed donors contained around 330 gigabases of sequencing data and about 93 million unique TCR sequences. Of the roughly 400 genotyped donors, roughly 85% fell in the genetic ancestry cluster associated with self-reported Caucasian donors. The study aimed to test whether signatures of past pathogen exposure could be identified by cataloging public T cell receptors. The study profiled the T cell repertoires of under 700 subjects by immunosequencing and related them to cytomegalovirus serostatus. Besides the first cohort of hundreds of subjects, a separate validation cohort made up of 120 different subjects was used. To predict cytomegalovirus infection status, the study combined high-throughput TCR immunosequencing, statistical association of individual TCRs with disease status, and machine learning. A later analysis re-examined previously published TCR beta repertoires from more than 650 donors and added high-resolution HLA genotyping to investigate patterns of TCR occurrence. Rather than drawing on any new phenotypic data, the later analysis identified candidate immune exposures from TCR beta sequences and the way those sequences occurred across donors. To decide whether each TCR beta V gene segment behaved as functional or pseudogenic, an earlier analysis of approximately 620 of the donors relied on high-throughput TCR beta sequencing. Donor age, sex, ethnicity and CMV serostatus were compiled alongside the repertoire data. In a later genetic analysis, genome-wide SNP genotypes for about three fifths of the roughly 670 donors were used, and that subset was treated as a discovery cohort. Every discovery cohort repertoire had been produced on one sequencing platform. Both class I and class II loci were covered by HLA typing, at four-digit resolution. The number of donors typed differed by locus, with 629-630 for A, B, C, DRB1 and DQB1, around 500 for DQA1, over 600 for DPA1, and roughly 450 for DPB1. Several DR-DQ haplotypes were handled as single units for association and clustering because linkage in the cohort was strong. Among roughly 370 genotyped donors of the cohort, an average of around 240,000 unique TCR beta nucleotide sequences were sequenced per donor, roughly 20% of them non-productive. What the authors observed across the whole study: For the cohort, immune exposure information was limited to CMV serostatus. A total of 150 or so TCR beta chains were listed by the study as associated with cytomegalovirus. In a later genetic analysis, fewer N-insertions in productive TCRs were reported among donors in an Asian-associated ancestry cluster than the roughly 640-donor mean. A later analysis found that TCR association rates varied across HLA loci, with DRB1 alleles showing the most associated TCRs and HLA-C alleles the fewest. An earlier analysis of around 540 of the donors showed that most TCR beta V segments appeared in productive rearrangements either about 87% or about 30% of the time, which broadly matched IMGT annotations. Presence/absence analyses assumed roughly uniform sequencing depth across donors, an assumption that may not hold. A further reported finding was that TCR beta sequences accurately predicted the HLA-A and HLA-B alleles for most subjects in the first cohort. Seventeen rarely observed V segments, including chromosome 9 orphons, were excluded from the earlier analysis of just under 600 of the donors because counts were too low. Assigning TCR associations to individual alleles was difficult when HLA alleles, especially DR and DQ, strongly co-occurred. The classifier was reported to diagnose cytomegalovirus status with high specificity and sensitivity in both the original and validation cohorts. In this cohort, only TCR beta chains were sequenced, and detectable features were limited by the absence of alpha or paired-chain data. A later analysis reported that several top co-occurrence clusters appeared linked to parvovirus B19, influenza, CMV and Epstein-Barr virus. A later genetic analysis associated a missense DCLRE1C variant with V-gene and J-gene trimming of TCR beta chains, and an independent cohort replicated the association. In a later analysis, 16,951 TCR beta sequences were associated with specific HLA alleles at a false discovery rate of 0.05. While some public TCRs were present in many individuals, most TCR sequences turned up only very rarely across donors. HLA typing was unavailable for some donors at each locus, so association tests used only the typed subset. Some IMGT-functional V segments, including TRBV6-2 and TRBV6-3, could not be distinguished by the 87-base-pair reads and were therefore excluded. Linkage disequilibrium might explain the correlated functional status among segregating V segments, but an unknown experimental factor could not be ruled out. A group of highly shared sequence variants was considered likely to be a technical artifact of the sequencing pipeline. According to a later analysis, most CMV-associated TCR beta chains appeared to be HLA-restricted, and the HLA associations seemed to be driven largely by CMV exposure. The authors suggested that the approach could potentially be extended to other disease states and immunological phenotypes. In vitro tests confirmed that a few of the cytomegalovirus-associated TCR beta chains recognize cytomegalovirus antigens. In a later analysis, HLA-associated TCR beta chains showed more clonal expansion and lower generation probabilities than non-associated chains that were equally common.

V sheds 2 bases and J sheds 7 bases, leaving 16 bases between their ends. In the germline V gene, CDR1 corresponds to MDHEN and CDR2 to SYDVKM. The CDR3 measures 15 amino acids from cysteine to phenylalanine. Just the 45-base CDR3 DNA is kept, in frame starting at base 1. Library generation was performed with the immunoSEQ multiplex PCR assay. For the multiplex PCR, a mixture combining 60 forward primers for TCR Vbeta segments and 13 reverse primers for TCR Jbeta segments was used. The CDR3 region of rearranged TCR beta genes was amplified from genomic DNA by a multiplex PCR assay. The amplified TCR beta libraries were sequenced on the Illumina HiSeq System as 87-base-pair reads. On the authors' methods: A later analysis counted approximately 84 million unique TCR beta chains across the 550 to 700 repertoires, and around 9.9 million of these chains were shared by at least two donors. A nearest-neighbor algorithm error-corrected the raw reads and collapsed the reads into unique sequences, merging closely related sequences to remove PCR and sequencing errors. CDR3 sequences were aligned to IMGT reference sequences to assign V, D and J gene segments. For a sequence to be retained, a match of at least six nucleotides to both a V gene segment and a J gene segment was required. A rearrangement was called productive if the CDR3 had no stop codons and remained in frame with V and J, and every other rearrangement was called non-productive. Following IMGT convention, CDR3 was defined as the stretch from the second conserved V-encoded cysteine to the conserved J-encoded phenylalanine. Sequences without an unambiguous match to a single V gene segment were excluded from the earlier analysis of 450 to 750 of the donors. In an earlier analysis of some 590 of the donors, a V segment was called functional when productive rearrangements were above 56.7%, and segregating when the standard deviation between donors exceeded 5%. To diagnose cytomegalovirus status from the catalog of TCR beta chain sequences, a statistical classification framework was built. In a later analysis, TCR nucleotide sequences were compared against IMGT/GENE-DB human TR gene sequences so that V and J genes could be assigned. A later analysis assigned CDR3 sequences and most-parsimonious VDJ recombination scenarios with the TCRdist pipeline. In a later analysis, each TCR beta chain was defined by its CDR3 amino acid sequence together with its V-gene family, and reads without a unique V-gene family were excluded. A later analysis removed nearly 600 highly shared, low-generation-probability nucleotide sequences to deal with suspected cross-contamination and a sequencing artifact. In a later analysis, a clonal expansion index for each public chain was calculated from normalized within-repertoire ranks of inferred template counts. Generation probabilities in a later analysis came from a VDJ recombination model fitted to out-of-frame rearrangements, and those results were checked against IGoR. In a later analysis, TCR-TCR, TCR-HLA and TCR-CMV co-occurrence was scored with hypergeometric tests, and a repertoire-size bias correction was applied to TCR pairs. A later analysis estimated false discovery rates by permuting HLA or CMV assignments 20 times. In a later analysis, co-occurring TCRs were grouped using DBSCAN, with TCRdist sequence similarity added in when clustering inside HLA-allele-positive subsets. Repertoires with fewer than 30,000 or more than 120,000 public chains, plus five repertoires with anomalous nucleotide sharing, were excluded from co-occurrence clustering. The table was pulled from immuneACCESS by TCRdb, which kept in-frame rearrangements only. Such tables lose some clones; where checked, under half of the loss comes from unresolved V genes, and the rest has no known cause. V and J calls and clone size are given by that table; D and trimming were obtained from the DNA. This sample holds about 96,000 clones; 60% to 75% were observed only once. Clones ranked in the top ten supply approximately 3% of the sample.

In total, about 650 healthy bone marrow donors made up the cohort. At the time of sampling, every cohort member was nominally healthy, though immune exposures that went unrecorded were likely present. The donor was CMV seronegative and was included in the group of approximately 350 seronegative cohort members. A peripheral blood sample was provided by each donor, and peripheral blood mononuclear cells were used for TCR beta sequencing. Genomic DNA was extracted from the blood cell samples with the Qiagen DNeasy Blood Extraction Kit. The receptor was derived from a man aged 60 to 69 in good health and CMV-seronegative. Sequencing was performed on PBMCs. The chain uses TRBV28 and TRBJ2-3; TRBD1 might be the D gene, on 5 matching bases. The CDR3 reads as follows: CASSLASAGSNTQYF. The nucleotide sequence reads TGTGCCAGCAGTTTAGCGTCGGCAGGGTCGAATACGCAGTATTTT.